What follows are 25 T cell receptor beta chains derived from one specimen sequenced in a study of T cell repertoires in cytomegalovirus infection. The antigens for these receptors are not known. One entry per CDR3 protein, called by TCRdb with MiXCR from the reads. The repertoire holds hundreds of thousands of distinct CDR3 sequences, with under 45% as singletons. Sequenced here: cultured PBMCs, sampled from culture after CMV antigen stimulation. The origin of the receptors is a human donor in good health (CMV status not recorded). Some clones in this sample may be carry-over from other donors' samples.

The genes are TRBV6-8 and TRBJ1-3; TRBD1 might be the D (6 bases). Between the trimmed V and J ends, which lost 6 bases and 1 base, there was a span of 16 bases. The germline CDR1 and CDR2 sequences are MNHGY and SAAAGT. The CDR3 loop spans 16 amino acids. CDR3 DNA: TGTGCCAGCAGACCCTACGGACAGTCGTCTGGAAACACCATATATTTT. Translation gives CASRPYGQSSGNTIYF.

This clonotype was counted at least ten times. CDR3 region: CASSLVFGGDRVNEQFF. In DNA form, the CDR3 reads TGTGCCAGCAGCTTAGTTTTTGGAGGGGACAGGGTCAATGAGCAGTTCTTC. The chain is built from TRBV7-2 and TRBJ2-1; the match to TRBD1 covers 9 bases. V gave up 1 base and J gave up 6 bases; unmatched junction bases: 10. CDR3 length: 17 amino acids. Per the germline V gene, CDR1 is SGHTA and CDR2 is FQGNSA.

This clonotype was seen many times. The chain joins TRBV7-2 to TRBJ2-3, with D possibly being TRBD1 (6 bases). Germline V CDR1 and CDR2: SGHTA, FQGNSA. Trimming removed 5 bases from V and 2 bases from J, with 14 bases in between. This CDR3 is built from 15 residues. Here the CDR3 DNA reads TGTGCCAGCAGCCCATTGAGGGGGATCACAGATACGCAGTATTTT. As protein: CASSPLRGITDTQYF.

V usage is TRBV7-2 and J usage is TRBJ2-3; D gene ambiguous. V was shortened by 5 bases and J by 0 bases, with 6 bases between the two germline ends. The CDR3 covers 13 residues. Germline loops: CDR1 SGHTA, CDR2 FQGNSA. Here the CDR3 reads CASSVGSTDTQYF. DNA of the CDR3: TGTGCCAGCAGCGTGGGGAGCACAGATACGCAGTATTTT.

This chain links TRBV19 with TRBJ2-1; D is undetermined. The germline V gene encodes CDR1 LNHDA and CDR2 SQIVND (reference sequence). The CDR3 has 12 residues. V lost 7 bases, J lost 9 bases, and 13 bases lay in between. The CDR3 loop is CASTPSGVEQFF. CDR3 bases: TGTGCCAGTACCCCTAGTGGGGTTGAGCAGTTCTTC.

This sequence joins TRBV12-3 or TRBV12-4 and TRBJ2-1, with TRBD2 matching over 7 bases. The J segment lost 3 bases and the V segment lost 5 bases, leaving 7 bases of the junction unmatched. This CDR3 region has 15 residues. The CDR3 loop is CASSLRGGYYNEQFF. In DNA, the CDR3 is TGTGCCAGCAGTCTCCGGGGAGGGTACTACAATGAGCAGTTCTTC.

The CDR3 loop reads CASSLVGGGNSPLHF. CDR3 coding DNA: TGTGCCAGCAGCTTAGTTGGGGGTGGGAATTCACCCCTCCACTTT. The J gene is TRBJ1-6, the V gene TRBV7-2; possibly TRBD1 for D (5 bases). V was clipped by 1 base and J by 7 bases, with 11 bases between them. Germline lookup yields CDR1 SGHTA and CDR2 FQGNSA. The CDR3 runs to 15 residues. Combining the CDR3 with reference TRBV7-2 and TRBJ1-6 gives the whole variable domain GAGVSQSPSNKVTEKGKDVELRCDPISGHTALYWYRQSLGQGLEFLIYFQGNSAPDKSGLPSDRFSAERTGGSVSTLTIQRTQQEDSAVYLCASSLVGGGNSPLHFGNGTRLTVT.

This rearrangement joins TRBV12-3 or TRBV12-4 to TRBJ2-2; D uncertain. V lost 7 bases and J 7 bases, leaving 10 bases between the germline ends. The CDR3 contains 12 residues. The CDR3 here is CASTFGVGELFF. The DNA for the CDR3 is TGTGCCAGCACTTTTGGAGTCGGGGAGCTGTTTTTT.

The gene calls are TRBV12-3 or TRBV12-4 and TRBJ2-1, with a tentative D call TRBD2 (5 bases). The CDR3 runs to 15 residues. V lost 2 bases to trimming and J lost 8 bases, with 16 bases between them. CDR3 nucleotides: TGTGCCAGCAGTTTAAGAGGGCGTGTTTGGGATGAGCAGTTCTTC. Translating it yields CASSLRGRVWDEQFF.

The chain carries TRBV12-3 or TRBV12-4 and TRBJ2-6; D may be TRBD1 or TRBD2 (6 bases each). Trimming took off 6 bases at V and 0 bases at J, with 12 bases between the two ends. CDR3 length: 16 amino acids. DNA for the CDR3: TGTGCCAGCAGGCCCCCGGGGGCCTCTGGGGCCAACGTCCTGACTTTC. It translates to CASRPPGASGANVLTF.

This clonotype has a handful of counts. V gene TRBV7-6 combines with J gene TRBJ2-5; D unresolved. Per germline, CDR1 SGHVS and CDR2 FNYEAQ. V lost 3 bases, J lost 4 bases, and 9 bases lay in between. The CDR3 contains 13 residues. The CDR3 sequence: CASSFGLGETQYF. CDR3 DNA sequence: TGTGCCAGCAGCTTTGGCCTGGGAGAGACCCAGTACTTC.

This chain's CDR3 is CASTRLAGRTDTQYF. The DNA for the CDR3 is TGTGCCAGCACCCGACTAGCGGGGCGCACAGATACGCAGTATTTT. This chain links TRBV6-8 with TRBJ2-3; 11 bases are shared with TRBD2. Per the germline V gene, CDR1 is MNHGY and CDR2 is SAAAGT. The CDR3 runs 15 residues. V lost 7 bases, J lost 1 base, and 4 bases stayed unmatched.

The chain has TRBV7-2 and TRBJ2-1; D remains unclear. The CDR3 contains 16 residues. V was clipped by 1 base and J by 5 bases, with 15 bases between them. The V gene's germline CDR1 is SGHTA and CDR2 FQGNSA. CDR3 residues: CASSLGAWAADNEQFF. CDR3 bases: TGTGCCAGCAGCTTAGGAGCCTGGGCGGCGGACAATGAGCAGTTCTTC.

This clonotype appeared a few times. The rearrangement links TRBV7-9 to TRBJ2-7; 8 nucleotides line up with TRBD2. Germline CDR1 reads SEHNR; CDR2 reads FQNEAQ (reference sequence). V lost 6 bases, J lost 6 bases, and 19 bases stayed unmatched. This CDR3 comprises 17 residues. The DNA of the CDR3 is TGTGCCAGCAGTTCCACTTTAGCCCGGGAGGGATGGGGCGAGCAGTACTTC. Amino acids: CASSSTLAREGWGEQYF.

This clonotype has more than one count but fewer than ten. The chain carries TRBV20-1 and TRBJ1-5; D is possibly TRBD1 (5 bases). Germline CDR1 and CDR2: DFQATT and SNEGSKA (reference sequence). V was pared by 6 bases and J by 0 bases, with 18 bases between. This CDR3 region has 16 residues. Written as DNA, the CDR3 is TGCAGTGCGAGAACCGACAGCTACTATAGCAATCAGCCCCAGCATTTT. This gives the protein CSARTDSYYSNQPQHF.

This clonotype has more than one count but fewer than ten. This chain links TRBV11-3 with TRBJ2-1; D gene uncertain. Trimming removed 0 bases at V and 1 base at J, with 10 bases between. The V gene's germline CDR1 is SGHNT and CDR2 YENEEA. The CDR3 length is 16 residues. The CDR3 region is CASSLESVGSYNEQFF. In nucleotides, the CDR3 is TGTGCCAGCAGCTTAGAAAGTGTCGGATCCTACAATGAGCAGTTCTTC.

This clonotype came up a few times. The rearrangement links TRBV12-3 or TRBV12-4 to TRBJ2-7, with D uncertain. The CDR3 consists of 14 residues. Between the trimmed V and J ends, which lost 3 bases and 3 bases, there was a span of 12 bases. CDR3 DNA: TGTGCCAGCAGTTTTTTTGGGGTGGACTACGAGCAGTACTTC. It codes for CASSFFGVDYEQYF.

In this sample, this clonotype turned up a few times. V is TRBV7-9 and J is TRBJ2-1, with 7 bases that match TRBD2. There are 12 residues in the CDR3. From germline, CDR1 is SEHNR and CDR2 FQNEAQ (reference sequence). With V trimmed by 8 bases and J by 6 bases, 4 bases remained unmatched. The CDR3 loop reads CASGGRGNEQFF. The CDR3 nucleotides read TGTGCCAGCGGTGGGAGGGGCAATGAGCAGTTCTTC. Drawing the rest from reference TRBV7-9 and TRBJ2-1, the complete variable domain is DTGVSQNPRHKITKRGQNVTFRCDPISEHNRLYWYRQTLGQGPEFLTYFQNEAQLEKSRLLSDRFSAERPKGSFSTLEIQRTEQGDSAMYLCASGGRGNEQFFGPGTRLTVL.

J is TRBJ1-1 and V is TRBV18, with a possible D match to TRBD1 (6 bases). The germline V and J ends were trimmed by 6 bases and 1 base, with 12 bases remaining between them. The CDR3 is 14 amino acids. Looked up from germline, CDR1 is KGHSH and CDR2 is LQKENI. The CDR3 sequence is CASSPGVENTEAFF. The CDR3 DNA is TGTGCCAGCTCGCCAGGGGTGGAGAACACTGAAGCTTTCTTT.

A few counts support this clonotype. The chain employs TRBV7-2 and TRBJ2-7, with D tentatively TRBD1 (6 bases). Trimming stripped 4 bases from V and 0 bases from J, with 13 bases between. CDR1 and CDR2 (germline): SGHTA, FQGNSA. The CDR3 extends over 15 amino acids. CDR3 sequence: CASSSFGGASYEQYF. The CDR3, as DNA: TGTGCCAGCAGCTCTTTTGGGGGCGCCTCCTACGAGCAGTACTTC.

This clonotype was counted between two and nine times. The rearrangement links TRBV7-2 to TRBJ1-5, with D maybe TRBD1 (5 bases). Germline V lookup: CDR1 SGHTA, CDR2 FQGNSA. The CDR3 spans 14 residues. V lost 3 bases to trimming and J lost 2 bases, with 8 bases between them. CDR3 loop: CASSFVGGNQPQHF. CDR3 nucleotide sequence: TGTGCCAGCAGCTTCGTGGGGGGCAATCAGCCCCAGCATTTT.

This chain joins TRBV5-1 and TRBJ2-1; D is ambiguous. Looked up from germline, CDR1 is SGHRS and CDR2 is YFSETQ. The CDR3 spans 15 residues. V dropped 4 bases and J dropped 2 bases, with 13 bases sitting between them. In nucleotides, the CDR3 is TGCGCCAGCAGCCCTACGAGCGCAACCTACAATGAGCAGTTCTTC. It yields the protein CASSPTSATYNEQFF.

This CDR3 is CSARLAGGPLDEQFF. The CDR3 DNA follows: TGCAGTGCCAGACTAGCGGGGGGGCCCTTGGATGAGCAGTTCTTC. The rearrangement joins TRBV20-1 to TRBJ2-1; TRBD2 matches at 14 bases. Germline V lookup: CDR1 DFQATT, CDR2 SNEGSKA (reference sequence). The CDR3 totals 15 residues. Germline trimming cut 6 bases from V and 8 bases from J; bases unmatched to any gene: 9.

This chain joins TRBV19 and TRBJ2-1, with a tentative D call TRBD1 (6 bases). Germline V lookup: CDR1 LNHDA, CDR2 SQIVND (reference sequence). The CDR3 has 13 residues. V lost 3 bases and J 4 bases, leaving 7 bases between the germline ends. The CDR3 DNA follows: TGTGCCAGTAGTATGGGACAATACAATGAGCAGTTCTTC. Its translation: CASSMGQYNEQFF.

J is TRBJ2-1 and V is TRBV28, with TRBD2 matching 11 bases. This CDR3 is built from 14 residues. V gave up 5 bases and J gave up 14 bases; unmatched junction bases: 11. The germline V gene encodes CDR1 MDHEN and CDR2 SYDVKM. CDR3 region: CASSHPGLAVLEFF. The CDR3, as DNA: TGTGCCAGCAGTCACCCGGGACTAGCGGTTTTGGAGTTCTTC.